The clone carrying this T cell receptor beta chain appeared many times. The antigen is unknown. This CDR3 spans 14 amino acids. Trimming removed 2 bases from V and 5 bases from J; junction bases left unmatched: 4. Per germline, CDR1 MRHNA and CDR2 SNTAGT. The source of the sample is a study of T-cell reconstitution after alpha-beta-depleted transplantation in children. The study's findings and limits: Several hundred expanded graft clones reportedly were the source of alpha-beta T cells about two months after transplant. Some patients showed high day-60 TCRbeta diversity, which derived from surviving recipient T cells and thymic progenitors.

Unique molecular identifiers featured in how the TCRbeta library was prepared. From the PCR reads, TCRdb called clonotypes with MiXCR, one entry per CDR3 protein. The sample carries about 200,000 distinct CDR3 sequences, 6.6% recorded once. The starting material was PBMCs, obtained before TCRalphabeta/CD19-depleted stem cell transplant. The chain recombines TRBV6-4 with TRBJ2-5; 8 nucleotides align to TRBD2. This TCR derives from a boy aged 2 to 10 with acute lymphoblastic leukemia, due to receive a stem cell transplant. The CDR3 sequence: CASSDIAGIETQYF. For the CDR3, the DNA is TGTGCCAGCAGTGACATAGCGGGAATCGAGACCCAGTACTTC.